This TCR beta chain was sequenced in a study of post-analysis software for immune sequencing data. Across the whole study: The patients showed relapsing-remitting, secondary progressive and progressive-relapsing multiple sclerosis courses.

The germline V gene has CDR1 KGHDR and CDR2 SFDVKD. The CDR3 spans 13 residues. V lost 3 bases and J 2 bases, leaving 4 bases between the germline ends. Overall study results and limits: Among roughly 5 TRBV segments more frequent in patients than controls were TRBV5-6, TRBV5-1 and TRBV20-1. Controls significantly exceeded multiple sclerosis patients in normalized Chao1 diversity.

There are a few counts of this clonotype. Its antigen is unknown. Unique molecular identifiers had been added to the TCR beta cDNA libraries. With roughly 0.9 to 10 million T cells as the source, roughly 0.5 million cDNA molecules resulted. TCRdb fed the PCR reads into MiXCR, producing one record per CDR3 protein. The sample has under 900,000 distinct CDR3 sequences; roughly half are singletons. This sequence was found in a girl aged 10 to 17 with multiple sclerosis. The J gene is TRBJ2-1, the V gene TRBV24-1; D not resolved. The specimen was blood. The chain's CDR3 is CATSDPPYNEQFF. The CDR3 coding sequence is TGTGCCACCAGTGATCCTCCCTACAATGAGCAGTTCTTC.